The 4 T cell receptor beta chains given below trace back to one sample, sequenced in a study of Graves' ophthalmopathy and Graves' hyperthyroidism. TCR beta CDR3 regions were amplified from RNA transcripts. First-round RT-PCR used HTBI primers; second-round multiplex PCR followed. TCRdb analysed the multiplex PCR reads with MiXCR anew, one entry per CDR3 protein. The sample has hundreds of thousands of distinct CDR3 sequences, more than 20% seen once. Sample: peripheral blood. These TCRs come from a woman younger than 30 with stable Graves' hyperthyroidism.

This clonotype occurred many times. CDR3 sequence (DNA): TGCAGTGCTCATCAGGGTTTCGAGCAGTACTTC. It specifies CSAHQGFEQYF. The chain is built from TRBV20-1 and TRBJ2-7; D is perhaps TRBD1 (5 bases). Germline V gene sequence: CDR1 DFQATT, CDR2 SNEGSKA (reference sequence). V shed 5 bases and J shed 6 bases, with 11 bases lying between them. CDR3 length equals 11 residues.

The rearrangement joins TRBV4-3 to TRBJ1-6, with 7 bases identical to TRBD1. The CDR3 is made up of 17 amino acids. Germline V gives CDR1 LGHNA, CDR2 YSLEER. After removal of 0 bases from V and 3 bases from J, the junction contained 5 bases not matched to a gene. The DNA of the CDR3 is TGCGCCAGCAGCCAAGATCTTGCAGGGGGCTATAATTCACCCCTCCACTTT. It is translated as CASSQDLAGGYNSPLHF.

This clonotype was counted ten times or more. DNA for the CDR3: TGTGCTAGTGGTCACCACCGGGGGAGGACCCAGTACTTC. Translation: CASGHHRGRTQYF. The chain has TRBV12-5 and TRBJ2-5; D is perhaps TRBD2 (6 bases). The CDR3 spans 13 residues. Germline CDR1 is LGHNT and CDR2 is FRNRAP. The ends were cut back, 5 bases at V and 7 bases at J, with 14 bases in the middle. Full variable domain (outside the CDR3, taken from reference TRBV12-5 and TRBJ2-5): DARVTQTPRHKVTEMGQEVTMRCQPILGHNTVFWYRQTMMQGLELLAYFRNRAPLDDSGMPKDRFSAEMPDATLATLKIQPSEPRDSAVYFCASGHHRGRTQYFGPGTRLLVL.

This clonotype has at least ten counts. This chain connects TRBV6-8 to TRBJ1-1, with no clear D. Germline CDR1 reads MNHGY; CDR2 reads SAAAGT. V shed 9 bases and J shed 3 bases, with 11 bases lying between them. This CDR3 region has 12 residues. This chain's CDR3 is CARAWWDTEAFF. The CDR3 DNA sequence: TGTGCCAGAGCCTGGTGGGACACTGAAGCTTTCTTT.